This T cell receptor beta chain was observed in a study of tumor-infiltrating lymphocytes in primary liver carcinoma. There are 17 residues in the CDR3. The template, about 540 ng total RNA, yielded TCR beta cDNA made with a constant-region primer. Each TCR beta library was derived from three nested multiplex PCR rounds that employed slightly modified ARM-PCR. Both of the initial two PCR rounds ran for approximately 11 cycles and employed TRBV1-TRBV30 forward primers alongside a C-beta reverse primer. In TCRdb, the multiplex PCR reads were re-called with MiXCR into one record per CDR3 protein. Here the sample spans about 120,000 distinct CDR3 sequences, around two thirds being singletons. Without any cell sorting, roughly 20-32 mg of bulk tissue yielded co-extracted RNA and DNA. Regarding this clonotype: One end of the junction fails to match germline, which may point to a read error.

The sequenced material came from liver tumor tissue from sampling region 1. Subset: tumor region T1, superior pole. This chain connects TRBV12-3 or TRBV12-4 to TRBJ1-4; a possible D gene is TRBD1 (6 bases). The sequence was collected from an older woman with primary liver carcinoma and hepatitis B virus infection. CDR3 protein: CASSPHSSTGANGKLFF. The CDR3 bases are TGTGCCAGCAGTCCCCACTCCTCGACAGGCGCCAATGGAAAACTGTTTTTT.